Following are 21 T cell receptor beta chains from one sample sequenced in a study of blood T cells in healthy people across ages. Next came a second PCR, run for about 6 to 11 cycles, which used a sample-barcoded 5' primer along with a J-beta primer mix. TCRdb fed the 5' RACE reads into MiXCR, producing one record per CDR3 protein. The sample consists of over 600,000 distinct CDR3 sequences, under 25% of them appearing once. Sequencing was done on a sample of blood. These receptors were taken from a man between 65 and 80 years old in good health.

The chain carries TRBV4-3 and TRBJ2-1, with 10 bases identical to TRBD2. This CDR3 region has 15 residues. V lost 4 bases, J lost 10 bases, and 10 bases stayed unmatched. CDR1 is LGHNA and CDR2 is YSLEER in the germline V gene. The CDR3 reads CASSLETGLAPEQFF. Here the CDR3 DNA reads TGCGCCAGCAGCCTGGAGACGGGACTAGCGCCCGAGCAGTTCTTC.

This clonotype was found a few times. The gene calls are TRBV3-1 and TRBJ1-4; TRBD1 might be the D (5 bases). Trimming stripped 3 bases from V and 7 bases from J, with 9 bases between. The germline gives CDR1 LGHDT, CDR2 YNNKEL (reference sequence). CDR3 length equals 13 residues. The CDR3 reads CASSQAGSEKLFF. DNA of the CDR3: TGTGCCAGCAGCCAGGCAGGGTCTGAAAAACTGTTTTTT.

This clonotype appeared a few times. The chain couples TRBV10-3 to TRBJ1-5; tentatively, D is TRBD1 (5 bases). CDR1 is ENHRY, CDR2 SYGVKD, per germline. The CDR3 consists of 14 residues. Trimming removed 3 bases from V and 7 bases from J, with 13 bases in between. The CDR3 DNA follows: TGTGCCATCAGTGAAGGCAGGGAGGGGCAGCCCCAGCATTTT. Its translation is CAISEGREGQPQHF.

This clonotype was found a few times. The chain recombines TRBV4-1 with TRBJ2-5; 8 bases align to TRBD1. The last part of the DNA fits TRBJ2-7 better; the J call may be wrong. Germline V gene sequence: CDR1 MGHRA, CDR2 YSYEKL. This CDR3 has 17 amino acids. The CDR3 region has the DNA TGCGCCAGCAGCCAAGATCTCGGGACAGGCGAAGCGGGCGAGCAGTACTTC. Its protein is CASSQDLGTGEAGEQYF.

The V call is TRBV6-2 or TRBV6-3, the J call TRBJ2-1; 10 nucleotides align to TRBD2. V lost 7 bases and J lost 4; bases outside the gene matches: 10. Per germline, CDR1 MNHEY and CDR2 SVGEGT. This CDR3 is 16 amino acids long. CDR3 sequence (DNA): TGTGCCAGCAACCGAGCGGGAGGGGGCTGGTACAATGAGCAGTTCTTC. This translates into CASNRAGGGWYNEQFF.

This clonotype came up many times. The chain employs TRBV29-1 and TRBJ2-5; D possibly corresponds to TRBD1 (6 bases). Germline CDR1 reads SQVTM; CDR2 reads ANQGSEA. The CDR3 is 12 amino acids. Between the trimmed V and J ends, which lost 3 bases and 1 base, there was a span of 6 bases. The CDR3 reads CSVEDSQETQYF. CDR3 nucleotide sequence: TGCAGCGTTGAGGACAGCCAAGAGACCCAGTACTTC.

This clonotype was observed a few times. The V and J genes are TRBV7-2 and TRBJ2-5; weak D call: TRBD2 (5 bases). Germline CDR1 reads SGHTA; CDR2 reads FQGNSA. V gave up 6 bases and J gave up 1 base, with 12 bases separating them. This CDR3 is built from 14 residues. The CDR3 protein is CASSNSVGQETQYF. The CDR3 region has the DNA TGTGCCAGCAGTAATAGCGTGGGCCAAGAGACCCAGTACTTC.

The chain combines TRBV2 with TRBJ2-1, with 7 nucleotides matching TRBD1. The end of the DNA is better explained by TRBJ2-5, so the J call may be wrong. This CDR3 is 14 amino acids long. Germline V CDR1 and CDR2: SNHLY, FYNNEI. CDR3 sequence reads: CASSRDSKGETQYF. In nucleotides, the CDR3 is TGTGCCAGCAGCAGGGACAGTAAGGGAGAGACCCAGTACTTC.

The chain uses TRBV6-1 and TRBJ2-3; either TRBD1 or TRBD2 may supply D (5 bases each). The CDR3 length is 15 residues. From germline, CDR1 is MNHNS and CDR2 SASEGT. V lost 6 bases to trimming and J lost 3 bases, with 16 bases between them. Here the CDR3 reads CASRGDWAVTDTQYF. The CDR3 DNA is TGTGCCAGCAGGGGGGATTGGGCGGTAACAGATACGCAGTATTTT.

The CDR3 here is CSVRGVGDYGYTF. The CDR3, as DNA: TGCAGCGTGAGGGGGGTTGGGGACTATGGCTACACCTTC. The V gene is TRBV29-1, the J gene TRBJ1-2; D may be TRBD1 (6 bases). The CDR3 length is 13 residues. V lost 6 bases to trimming and J lost 3 bases, with 14 bases between them. From germline, CDR1 is SQVTM and CDR2 ANQGSEA.

This clonotype was detected many times. V gene TRBV12-3 or TRBV12-4 combines with J gene TRBJ2-5; TRBD1 agrees at 7 bases. The V gene end was trimmed by 3 bases and the J gene end by 4 bases; junction bases not matched to a gene: 2. This CDR3 spans 13 amino acids. CDR3 bases: TGTGCCAGCAGTTTTCGACAGGGAGAGACCCAGTACTTC. Its translation is CASSFRQGETQYF.

This rearrangement joins TRBV2 to TRBJ2-1; 9 nucleotides align to TRBD2. The germline V gene encodes CDR1 SNHLY and CDR2 FYNNEI. The CDR3 sequence is 16 residues long. J lost 1 base, V lost 4 bases, and 5 bases had no gene match. CDR3 in amino acids: CASSARGGLSYNEQFF. The DNA of the CDR3 is TGTGCCAGCAGTGCGCGGGGGGGCTTATCCTACAATGAGCAGTTCTTC.

This clonotype was detected once. This rearrangement joins TRBV29-1 to TRBJ2-1; tentative D call: TRBD2 (5 bases). TRBJ2-7 matches the DNA end more closely, so the J call is doubtful. There are 11 residues in the CDR3. Germline-derived CDR1 and CDR2 are SQVTM and ANQGSEA. The CDR3 protein is CSVGERNEQYF. The CDR3 bases are TGCAGCGTTGGAGAGCGGAACGAGCAGTACTTC.

V and J are TRBV12-3 or TRBV12-4 and TRBJ2-5; D tentatively reads TRBD1 or TRBD2 (6 bases each). The CDR3 covers 15 residues. Trimming cost V 5 bases and J 5 bases, with 18 bases left between them. CDR3 DNA sequence: TGTGCCAGCAGTCCCGGAGGGGGGACATCGGAGACCCAGTACTTC. Its translation is CASSPGGGTSETQYF.

The V gene is TRBV19, the J gene TRBJ2-2; 7 bases line up with TRBD1. CDR1 LNHDA and CDR2 SQIVND come from the germline V gene (reference sequence). J gave up 1 base and V 6 bases, and 5 bases lay outside the gene matches. This CDR3 spans 15 amino acids. The CDR3 reads CASRLGGLNTGELFF. The CDR3 DNA follows: TGTGCCAGTAGATTAGGGGGCCTGAACACCGGGGAGCTGTTTTTT.

This clonotype occurred a few times. V is TRBV5-6 and J is TRBJ2-7, with D perhaps assigned TRBD1 or TRBD2 (6 bases each). The CDR3 is 13 amino acids. V lost 1 base, J lost 5 bases, and 10 bases lay in between. Germline lookup yields CDR1 SGHDT and CDR2 YYEEEE. The CDR3 loop is CASSLYGGHEQYF. DNA of the CDR3: TGTGCCAGCAGCTTGTATGGGGGGCACGAGCAGTACTTC. Combining the CDR3 with reference TRBV5-6 and TRBJ2-7 gives the whole variable domain DAGVTQSPTHLIKTRGQQVTLRCSPKSGHDTVSWYQQALGQGPQFIFQYYEEEERQRGNFPDRFSGHQFPNYSSELNVNALLLGDSALYLCASSLYGGHEQYFGPGTRLTVT.

This clonotype showed up just once. This may be a read error, as it is one base from a much larger clone. V and J are TRBV6-1 and TRBJ2-7; D possibly matches TRBD1 or TRBD2 (5 bases each). Germline values: CDR1 MNHNS, CDR2 SASEGT. There are 12 residues in the CDR3. This CDR3 is CASSAGPYKQYF. CDR3 nucleotide sequence: TGTGCCAGCAGTGCGGGACCCTACAAGCAGTACTTC.

Many counts were recorded for this clonotype. The chain combines TRBV28 with TRBJ2-5, with D tentatively TRBD1 or TRBD2 (6 bases each). V was shortened by 6 bases and J by 4 bases, with 12 bases between the two germline ends. CDR1 is MDHEN and CDR2 is SYDVKM in the germline V gene. The CDR3 is 13 amino acids. CDR3 in amino acids: CASRNGGRETQYF. As DNA, the CDR3 is TGTGCCAGCAGAAATGGGGGGCGAGAGACCCAGTACTTC.

This clonotype appeared a few times. The chain recombines TRBV7-2 with TRBJ1-5; D gene unclear. Trimming pared 2 bases from V and 4 bases from J, leaving 6 bases between. The CDR3 extends over 13 amino acids. Germline V gene sequence: CDR1 SGHTA, CDR2 FQGNSA. The CDR3 loop is CASSLWGNQPQHF. CDR3 sequence (DNA): TGTGCCAGCAGCTTATGGGGAAATCAGCCCCAGCATTTT.

V is TRBV7-2 and J is TRBJ2-7; D gene uncertain. The CDR3 runs to 15 residues. Germline V gives CDR1 SGHTA, CDR2 FQGNSA. Trimming pared 1 base from V and 2 bases from J, leaving 12 bases between. This chain's CDR3 is CASSLDGRPPYEQYF. CDR3 nucleotide sequence: TGTGCCAGCAGCTTAGATGGCCGTCCCCCCTACGAGCAGTACTTC.

This clonotype was observed a few times. The rearrangement links TRBV7-9 to TRBJ2-5, with a possible D match to TRBD2 (6 bases). V was pared by 8 bases and J by 5 bases, with 12 bases between. CDR3 length: 12 residues. Germline lookup yields CDR1 SEHNR and CDR2 FQNEAQ (reference sequence). The CDR3 sequence is CASLSGGETQYF. The CDR3 bases are TGTGCCAGCCTCTCTGGGGGGGAGACCCAGTACTTC.